This T cell receptor beta chain was captured in a study of control samples from healthy donors and cancer patients. Profiled with immunoSEQ multiplex PCR; TCRdb holds only in-frame clones, not every one. Counted here are around 75,000 clones, nearly 85% occurring once; the ten biggest clones make up approximately 30%. This clone was counted at least ten times. Sequencing was done on a sample of blood. The TCR sequence derives from a man aged 45-65 years in good health.

The CDR3 loop is CASSSLIGGVNQPQHF. For the CDR3, the DNA is TGTGCCAGCAGCTCCTTGATAGGGGGTGTCAATCAGCCCCAGCATTTT. The chain has TRBV7-8 and TRBJ1-5, with D possibly being TRBD1 (6 bases). The CDR3 is 16 residues long. Germline CDR1 is SGHVS and CDR2 is FQNEAQ. The V and J ends lost 4 bases and 3 bases respectively, with 16 bases between them.